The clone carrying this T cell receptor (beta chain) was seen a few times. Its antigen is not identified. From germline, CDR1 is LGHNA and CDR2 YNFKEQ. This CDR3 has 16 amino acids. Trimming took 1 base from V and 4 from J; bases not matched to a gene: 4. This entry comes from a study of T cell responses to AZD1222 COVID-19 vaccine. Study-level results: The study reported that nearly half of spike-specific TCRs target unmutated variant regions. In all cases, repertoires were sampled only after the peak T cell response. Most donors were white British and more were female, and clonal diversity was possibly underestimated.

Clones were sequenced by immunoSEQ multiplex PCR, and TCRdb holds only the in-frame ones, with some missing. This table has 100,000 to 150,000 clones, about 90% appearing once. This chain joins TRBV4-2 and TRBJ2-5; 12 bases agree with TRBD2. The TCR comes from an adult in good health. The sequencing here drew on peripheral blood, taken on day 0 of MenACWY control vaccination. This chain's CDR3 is CASSQALAGGAETQYF. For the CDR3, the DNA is TGTGCCAGCAGCCAAGCGCTAGCGGGGGGGGCAGAGACCCAGTACTTC.